This is a list of T cell receptor beta chains from one sample in a study of cytomegalovirus exposure and HLA in healthy donors. Sequencing used immunoSEQ multiplex PCR; TCRdb keeps in-frame clones, though not all of them. The sample has 180,000 or so clones, 60% to 80% seen once. Sequences were obtained from PBMCs. These receptors all stem from a man aged 40-50 years in good health and CMV-seropositive. Both conserved end residues are part of each CDR3. Fields, in order: V gene, clone size, J gene, D gene, CDR3 protein, CDR3 DNA. A D gene is named only where the DNA matches it firmly. Clone size appears in some rows only: once, few, many, or a class for an expanded clone.

TRBV7-3	few	TRBJ2-7	.	CASIRLAGKYPEQYF	TGTGCCAGCATTCGTTTGGCAGGGAAATACCCCGAGCAGTACTTC
TRBV18	.	TRBJ1-5	.	CASSAAAGSNQPQHF	TGTGCCAGCTCGGCAGCGGCGGGTAGCAATCAGCCCCAGCATTTT
TRBV12-5	.	TRBJ2-6	.	CASLPEGAGANGLTF	TGTGCTAGTCTCCCGGAGGGGGCTGGGGCCAACGGCCTGACTTTC
TRBV5-6	.	TRBJ2-3	TRBD2	CASSRAGSTDTQYF	TGTGCCAGCAGCCGAGCGGGGAGCACAGATACGCAGTATTTT
TRBV28	.	TRBJ1-2	TRBD1	CASSQPGQGAKGYTF	TGTGCCAGCAGCCAGCCGGGACAGGGGGCTAAAGGCTACACCTTC
TRBV2	.	TRBJ2-7	.	CASSGQGNYEQYF	TGTGCCAGCAGTGGGCAGGGTAACTACGAGCAGTACTTC
TRBV21-1	few	TRBJ2-3	.	CASSSRQGKQSPTDTQYF	TGTGCCAGCAGCAGTAGACAGGGAAAGCAGTCCCCCACAGATACGCAGTATTTT
TRBV2	.	TRBJ2-7	TRBD2	CASRGGDEQYF	TGTGCCAGCAGGGGGGGGGACGAGCAGTACTTC
TRBV25-1	.	TRBJ2-1	TRBD1	CASSSGTGSIKEQFF	TGTGCCAGCAGTTCCGGGACAGGGAGCATCAAAGAGCAGTTCTTC
TRBV30	.	TRBJ1-4	.	CAWMTDSGGRGKLFF	TGTGCCTGGATGACTGACTCCGGGGGAAGGGGAAAACTGTTTTTT
TRBV19	few	TRBJ2-7	TRBD2	CASSIGGDRYEQYF	TGTGCCAGTAGTATTGGGGGGGATCGCTACGAGCAGTACTTC
TRBV18	.	TRBJ2-7	.	CASSPAGSTYEQYF	TGTGCCAGCTCACCCGCAGGTTCAACCTACGAGCAGTACTTC
TRBV2	.	TRBJ2-7	TRBD2	CASSEGGGPYEQYF	TGTGCCAGCAGTGAAGGGGGAGGGCCCTACGAGCAGTACTTC
TRBV28	.	TRBJ2-7	.	CASSGGSSYEQYF	TGTGCCAGCAGTGGGGGGAGCTCCTACGAGCAGTACTTC
TRBV5-1	few	TRBJ2-3	.	CASSASSTPSTDTQYF	TGCGCCAGCAGCGCCTCTAGCACCCCTAGCACAGATACGCAGTATTTT
TRBV21-1	.	TRBJ2-1	.	CASSKANQNPAGGPYNEQFF	TGTGCCAGCAGCAAAGCGAACCAAAACCCAGCGGGAGGGCCCTACAATGAGCAGTTCTTC
TRBV12-5	.	TRBJ1-2	TRBD1	CASGLVDAGGDGYTF	TGTGCTAGTGGTTTGGTAGATGCAGGGGGCGATGGCTACACCTTC
TRBV5-1	once	TRBJ2-3	.	CASSLMVGSATDTQYF	TGCGCCAGCAGCTTGATGGTAGGGAGTGCCACAGATACGCAGTATTTT
TRBV9	.	TRBJ2-1	TRBD1	CASSVGTGSVLEQFF	TGTGCCAGCAGCGTGGGGACAGGTTCCGTACTAGAGCAGTTCTTC
TRBV11-2	.	TRBJ2-2	TRBD1	CASGRQGSYTGELFF	TGTGCCAGCGGGCGACAGGGCAGTTACACCGGGGAGCTGTTTTTT
TRBV2	.	TRBJ2-3	.	CASAGASEADTQYF	TGTGCCAGTGCAGGTGCTAGCGAGGCAGATACGCAGTATTTT
TRBV19	.	TRBJ2-1	TRBD2	CASRKRLAEYNEQFF	TGTGCCAGTAGAAAACGACTAGCGGAATACAATGAGCAGTTCTTC
TRBV5-1	.	TRBJ2-5	.	CASSLSDGSYETQYF	TGCGCCAGCAGCTTGTCTGACGGGAGCTACGAGACCCAGTACTTC
TRBV19	few	TRBJ2-2	TRBD2	CASLRSAGGWTGELFF	TGTGCCAGCCTGCGGTCGGCGGGAGGTTGGACCGGGGAGCTGTTTTTT
TRBV4-2	.	TRBJ1-1	TRBD1	CASSLLRQGMNTEAFF	TGTGCCAGCAGCCTATTAAGACAGGGGATGAACACTGAAGCTTTCTTT
TRBV7-2	.	TRBJ2-3	TRBD2	CASSLLAVGSDTQYF	TGTGCCAGCAGCCTACTAGCGGTTGGTTCAGATACGCAGTATTTT
TRBV6-1	.	TRBJ1-4	TRBD1	CASSSGTANEKLFF	TGTGCCAGCAGTTCCGGGACAGCTAATGAAAAACTGTTTTTT
TRBV5-1	.	TRBJ2-7	TRBD1	CASSTGQGLYEQYF	TGCGCCAGCAGCACGGGACAGGGGTTGTACGAGCAGTACTTC
TRBV9	few	TRBJ2-2	TRBD2	CASSVAKLAGGPGELFF	TGTGCCAGCAGCGTAGCTAAGCTAGCGGGAGGTCCCGGGGAGCTGTTTTTT
TRBV6-5	once	TRBJ2-7	TRBD1	CATHPGTGGYEQYF	TGTGCCACACATCCCGGGACAGGGGGCTACGAGCAGTACTTC
TRBV29-1	.	TRBJ1-5	TRBD1	CSVSTGEGEQPQHF	TGCAGCGTTTCGACAGGGGAGGGGGAACAGCCCCAGCATTTT
TRBV19	.	TRBJ1-2	TRBD1	CASSIQLLAGQGRGGYTF	TGTGCCAGTAGTATACAGCTACTTGCGGGACAGGGTAGGGGTGGCTACACCTTC
TRBV7-2	.	TRBJ1-1	.	CASSLGQGWDTEAFF	TGTGCCAGCAGCTTAGGGCAGGGGTGGGACACTGAAGCTTTCTTT
TRBV9	.	TRBJ2-2	.	CASSVRGTNTGELFF	TGTGCCAGCAGCGTCAGGGGAACGAACACCGGGGAGCTGTTTTTT
TRBV9	.	TRBJ2-7	TRBD2	CASSVATSSGFYEQYF	TGTGCCAGCAGCGTAGCTACCTCTAGCGGGTTCTACGAGCAGTACTTC
TRBV10-3	.	TRBJ2-1	TRBD2	CAISSLAGVSNEQFF	TGTGCCATCAGCAGCCTAGCGGGCGTCTCCAATGAGCAGTTCTTC
TRBV19	once	TRBJ1-4	TRBD1	CASSISGQGEKLFF	TGTGCCAGTAGCATATCGGGACAGGGTGAAAAACTGTTTTTT
TRBV9	.	TRBJ2-7	.	CASSVGPGGLGGAHYEQYF	TGTGCCAGCAGCGTAGGCCCAGGGGGGCTCGGAGGGGCTCACTACGAGCAGTACTTC
TRBV6-1	few	TRBJ2-5	TRBD2	CASSETTSGPRHQYF	TGTGCCAGCAGTGAAACGACTAGCGGCCCCCGCCACCAGTACTTC
TRBV5-1	once	TRBJ2-7	TRBD2	CASSSQGTTYEQYF	TGCGCCAGCAGCAGCCAAGGGACTACCTACGAGCAGTACTTC
TRBV21-1	few	TRBJ2-6	.	CASSKRGDRSQIWGANVLTF	TGTGCCAGCAGCAAACGGGGAGACAGGAGCCAAATCTGGGGGGCCAACGTCCTGACTTTC
TRBV19	.	TRBJ2-5	.	CASSPGSGQETQYF	TGTGCCAGTAGTCCGGGTAGCGGCCAAGAGACCCAGTACTTC
TRBV5-1	.	TRBJ2-1	.	CASGPKIYNEQFF	TGCGCCAGCGGGCCCAAAATCTACAATGAGCAGTTCTTC
TRBV29-1	.	TRBJ2-5	TRBD1	CSVEGTGQETQYF	TGCAGCGTTGAGGGGACAGGACAAGAGACCCAGTACTTC